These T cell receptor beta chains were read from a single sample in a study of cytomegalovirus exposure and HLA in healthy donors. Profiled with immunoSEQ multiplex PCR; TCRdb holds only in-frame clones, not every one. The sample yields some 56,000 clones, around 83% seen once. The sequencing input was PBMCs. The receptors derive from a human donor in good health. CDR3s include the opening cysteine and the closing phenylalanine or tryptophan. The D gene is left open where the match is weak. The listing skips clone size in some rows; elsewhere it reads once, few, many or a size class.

TGCGCCAGCACCCCGGGACAGGGGATGATCGGGGAGCTGTTTTTT	CASTPGQGMIGELFF	TRBJ2-2	NA	TRBD1	TRBV10-1
TGCGCCAGCAGCCATGACACTGCCTACGAGCAGTACTTC	CASSHDTAYEQYF	TRBJ2-7	NA	NA	TRBV4-1
TGTGCCAGCAGGGGGACACACACTGAAGCTTTCTTT	CASRGTHTEAFF	TRBJ1-1	NA	NA	TRBV28
TGTGCCAGCTCACGAGATACAGGGTCGGAAGAAAAACTGTTTTTT	CASSRDTGSEEKLFF	TRBJ1-4	once	NA	TRBV18
TGTGCCAGCAGCTCCCCGGCAGGCGACAGCTCCTACGAGCAGTACTTC	CASSSPAGDSSYEQYF	TRBJ2-7	NA	NA	TRBV5-4
TGTGCCAGCGGAATCACAACAGGGACTGAAGCTTTCTTT	CASGITTGTEAFF	TRBJ1-1	few	NA	TRBV11-3
TGTGCCAGCAGCTTAGTGGGGGGAGGGATGGGGGAGCAGTACTTC	CASSLVGGGMGEQYF	TRBJ2-7	once	TRBD2	TRBV7-2
TGTGCCTGGAGTCTCGGGGGTAATTCACCCCTCCACTTT	CAWSLGGNSPLHF	TRBJ1-6	once	NA	TRBV30
TGTGCCAGCAGCTTAGCGGGGGGATTCAACAATGAGCAGTTCTTC	CASSLAGGFNNEQFF	TRBJ2-1	NA	TRBD2	TRBV11-2
TGTGCCAGCAGCCAAGATAGCGGGGTAAGCACAGATACGCAGTATTTT	CASSQDSGVSTDTQYF	TRBJ2-3	NA	TRBD2	TRBV4-2
TGTGCCAGCAGCCCAGGGGGAGTCGAAAAACTGTTTTTT	CASSPGGVEKLFF	TRBJ1-4	once	TRBD1	TRBV5-4
TGTGCCAGCATGGAGACAGATCTGTGTGGCTACACCTTC	CASMETDLCGYTF	TRBJ1-2	NA	NA	TRBV5-6
TGCAGCGTTCGGACAGGGTATGGCTACACCTTC	CSVRTGYGYTF	TRBJ1-2	NA	TRBD1	TRBV29-1
TGTGCCTGCTCCTGGGGCCTTAATTCACCCCTCCACTTT	CACSWGLNSPLHF	TRBJ1-6	NA	NA	TRBV30
TGTGCCAGCAGCCAAGAAGAGGGGGGGTACAATGAGCAGTTCTTC	CASSQEEGGYNEQFF	TRBJ2-1	NA	NA	TRBV4-2
TGCAGCGTTGTTTCGGGGACAGGGGGCCTGACAGGGGCCAACGTCCTGACTTTC	CSVVSGTGGLTGANVLTF	TRBJ2-6	NA	TRBD1	TRBV29-1
TGTGCCAGCAGCTTAAACGGCGGCCAACAAGAGACCCAGTACTTC	CASSLNGGQQETQYF	TRBJ2-5	NA	NA	TRBV7-3
TGTGCCAGCAGCCCAGGAGGACAGTTTTCTAATGAAAAACTGTTTTTT	CASSPGGQFSNEKLFF	TRBJ1-4	NA	NA	TRBV7-2
TGTGCCAGTAGTATGGAGGGGTCTGAAGCTTTCTTT	CASSMEGSEAFF	TRBJ1-1	NA	NA	TRBV19
TGTGCCAGCAGCCCCCGGACAGATTTCATGAACACTGAAGCTTTCTTT	CASSPRTDFMNTEAFF	TRBJ1-1	once	NA	TRBV7-2
TGTGCCAGCAGCTTAACACCCGGGACAGGCCTCGAAAAACTGTTTTTT	CASSLTPGTGLEKLFF	TRBJ1-4	NA	TRBD1	TRBV7-6
TGTGCCAGCAGTTTTGGTCGGAGGGGGCTCAACACTGAAGCTTTCTTT	CASSFGRRGLNTEAFF	TRBJ1-1	few	TRBD1	TRBV28
TGTGCCAGCAGCTTAGGTCTGACTAGCGGGGCTCAAGAGACCCAGTACTTC	CASSLGLTSGAQETQYF	TRBJ2-5	NA	TRBD2	TRBV11-3
TGCGCCAGCAGCTTGGCCTTTGACAGGACCTACGAGCAGTACTTC	CASSLAFDRTYEQYF	TRBJ2-7	NA	NA	TRBV5-1
TGTGCCAGCAGCTCCTCCAATCCCGCAGGCTACAATGAGCAGTTCTTC	CASSSSNPAGYNEQFF	TRBJ2-1	NA	NA	TRBV11-3
TGTGCCAGCAGTCCGCCGGGACAGGGTGGCCTCCACTTT	CASSPPGQGGLHF	TRBJ1-6	NA	TRBD1	TRBV6-5
TGTGCCAGCAGTGGGCTAGCGGGCTCCTACAATGGGCAGTTCTTC	CASSGLAGSYNGQFF	TRBJ2-1	NA	TRBD2	TRBV6-4